This TCR beta chain was sequenced in a study of T-cell reconstitution after alpha-beta-depleted transplantation in children. There are many counts of this clonotype. TCRbeta library preparation incorporated unique molecular identifiers. TCRdb redid the calling of the PCR reads with MiXCR, one entry per CDR3 protein. The sample includes 95,000 to 120,000 distinct CDR3 sequences, approximately 6.9% of them seen just once. CDR1 and CDR2 from the germline V gene are MNHEY and SVGAGI. Trimming pared 3 bases from V and 4 bases from J, leaving 6 bases between. This CDR3 region has 12 residues. This chain connects TRBV6-5 to TRBJ1-2; D unclear. This sequence originates from a male patient between 2 and 10 years old who had a stem cell transplant for acute lymphoblastic leukemia, so the T cells may come from the graft donor. The specimen was PBMCs, mostly from graft donor cells, collected 360 days after TCRalphabeta/CD19-depleted stem cell transplant. The CDR3 loop reads CASSYPTYGYTF. In nucleotides, the CDR3 is TGTGCCAGCAGTTATCCCACCTATGGCTACACCTTC.